Sequencing of this T cell receptor beta chain was carried out in a study of blood T cell repertoires in COVID-19. Study context: Whether acute or convalescent, the COVID-19 samples came from the United States, Italy and Spain. In each case, the material was cDNA or gDNA derived from T cells, B-cell-depleted T cells, or PBMCs.

This CDR3 spans 17 amino acids. V lost 6 bases and J lost 3; bases outside the gene matches: 9. CDR1 and CDR2 (germline): KGHDR, SFDVKD. In the source study's methods: It was from reference gene primer amplification that nucleated cell counts were estimated. Some clones are missing from TCRdb's copy, which holds only in-frame ones; the method was immunoSEQ multiplex PCR. For V, J and clone size, that table is used; D and trimming come from the DNA. The repertoire includes tens of thousands of clones, about four fifths of them detected once, and approximately 24% sits in the top ten. Material: peripheral blood. The sequence was collected from a human donor in a cohort sampled during active COVID-19. This rearrangement joins TRBV24-1 to TRBJ2-2; TRBD2 aligns across 10 bases. The CDR3, as DNA: TGTGCCACCAGTAGGCCAGCGGGAGGGCCCGACACCGGGGAGCTGTTTTTT. Encoded protein: CATSRPAGGPDTGELFF.